These 19 T cell receptor beta chains were all obtained from the same sample, sequenced in a study of PD-L1 blockade in urothelial cancer. Noted time point: pretreatment peripheral blood. Profiled with immunoSEQ multiplex PCR; TCRdb holds only in-frame clones, not every one. Of approximately 72,000 clones listed, approximately 83% are singletons. The sample in question was PBMCs, obtained around atezolizumab (anti-PD-L1) treatment. The source of these receptors is a man between 60 and 70 years old with urothelial cancer.

This clone was seen a few times. The J gene is TRBJ1-1, the V gene TRBV10-1; the D gene is possibly TRBD1 (5 bases). This CDR3 contains 13 residues. Germline CDR1 reads WNHNN; CDR2 reads SYGVQD (reference sequence). With 0 bases removed from V and 5 bases from J, the gap between germline ends came to 7 bases. This CDR3 reads CASSESGGTEAFF. As DNA, the CDR3 is TGCGCCAGCAGTGAGTCGGGGGGGACTGAAGCTTTCTTT.

V gene TRBV4-3 combines with J gene TRBJ1-2; tentative D call: TRBD1 (5 bases). CDR3 length: 14 residues. In germline, CDR1 is LGHNA, CDR2 YSLEER. The V gene lost 1 base and the J gene lost 4 bases, with 10 bases spanning the gap. The CDR3 DNA reads TGCGCCAGCAGCCAAGTGGCCCAGGGCTATGGCTACACCTTC. Encoded protein: CASSQVAQGYGYTF.

The rearrangement links TRBV30 to TRBJ1-1; D is uncertain. Germline V gives CDR1 GTSNPN, CDR2 SVGIG (reference sequence). The CDR3 runs 13 residues. V was clipped by 1 base and J by 4 bases, with 10 bases between them. CDR3 loop: CAWSDTEITEAFF. CDR3 DNA sequence: TGTGCCTGGAGTGATACAGAAATCACTGAAGCTTTCTTT.

This chain links TRBV27 with TRBJ2-1; weak D call: TRBD1 (5 bases). The germline CDR1 and CDR2 sequences are MNHEY and SMNVEV (reference sequence). The V end was cut by 1 base, the J end by 0 bases, with 13 bases between. The CDR3 totals 17 residues. The CDR3 region is CASSLYLDNPSYNEQFF. The DNA of the CDR3 is TGTGCCAGCAGTTTATATCTGGACAATCCCTCCTACAATGAGCAGTTCTTC.

This clone was found once. V gene TRBV5-5 combines with J gene TRBJ2-3, with 9 bases aligning to TRBD1. V was clipped by 4 bases and J by 2 bases; unmatched bases: 2. Per the germline V gene, CDR1 is SGHKS and CDR2 is YYEKEE (reference sequence). The CDR3 has 14 amino acids. The chain's CDR3 is CASSRDRVTDTQYF. The DNA of the CDR3 is TGTGCCAGCAGCAGGGACAGGGTCACAGATACGCAGTATTTT.

The chain has TRBV2 and TRBJ1-6, with D possibly TRBD1 on 5 matching bases. Germline V CDR1 and CDR2: SNHLY, FYNNEI. The length of the CDR3 is 15 residues. Trimming cost V 5 bases and J 3 bases, with 11 bases left between them. As DNA, the CDR3 is TGTGCCAGCAGTAGGCAGGGCATCTATAATTCACCCCTCCACTTT. This sequence encodes CASSRQGIYNSPLHF.

CDR3 DNA: TGCGCCAGCGGACCGGGACAGGGTCTGTATGGCTACACCTTC. This gives the protein CASGPGQGLYGYTF. J is TRBJ1-2 and V is TRBV5-1; 9 nucleotides match TRBD1. The CDR3 is made up of 14 amino acids. Germline V gene data show CDR1 as SGHRS and CDR2 as YFSETQ. Trimming at V came to 7 bases and at J to 5 bases, leaving 9 bases not matched to a gene.

The chain has TRBV7-8 and TRBJ2-7; 8 bases are a match to TRBD2. This CDR3 is built from 14 residues. J gave up 7 bases and V 5 bases, and 10 bases lay outside the gene matches. Germline V gene lookup returns CDR1 SGHVS and CDR2 FQNEAQ. The CDR3 DNA is TGTGCCAGCAGCCACGGGGGGGCCCTCGATGAGCAGTACTTC. This codes for CASSHGGALDEQYF.

The chain has TRBV7-2 and TRBJ1-2; 9 bases map to TRBD1. With 3 bases clipped from V and 4 bases from J, the junction kept 6 bases outside the gene matches. In germline, CDR1 is SGHTA, CDR2 FQGNSA. This CDR3 spans 15 amino acids. CDR3 region: CASSFRTGDGYGYTF. CDR3 nucleotides: TGTGCCAGCAGCTTCAGGACAGGGGACGGCTATGGCTACACCTTC. The variable domain in full, with the rest retrieved from reference TRBV7-2 and TRBJ1-2, is GAGVSQSPSNKVTEKGKDVELRCDPISGHTALYWYRQSLGQGLEFLIYFQGNSAPDKSGLPSDRFSAERTGGSVSTLTIQRTQQEDSAVYLCASSFRTGDGYGYTFGSGTRLTVV.

The chain carries TRBV5-4 and TRBJ1-6; 9 nucleotides line up with TRBD1. Germline loops: CDR1 SGHNT, CDR2 YYREEE (reference sequence). The CDR3 runs to 18 residues. J gave up 7 bases and V 4 bases, and 15 bases lay outside the gene matches. The CDR3 is CASSRTGGQTYWNSPLHF. The CDR3, as DNA: TGTGCCAGCAGCCGCACAGGGGGCCAAACTTATTGGAATTCACCCCTCCACTTT. Together with reference TRBV5-4 and TRBJ1-6, the CDR3 gives the full variable domain: ETGVTQSPTHLIKTRGQQVTLRCSSQSGHNTVSWYQQALGQGPQFIFQYYREEENGRGNFPPRFSGLQFPNYSSELNVNALELDDSALYLCASSRTGGQTYWNSPLHFGNGTRLTVT.

The V gene is TRBV30, the J gene TRBJ1-2; D is undetermined. CDR3 length: 14 residues. With 0 bases removed from V and 8 bases from J, the gap between germline ends came to 16 bases. Germline-derived CDR1 and CDR2 are GTSNPN and SVGIG (reference sequence). The CDR3 sequence is CAWSVGSVAGGYTF. The CDR3 DNA reads TGTGCCTGGAGTGTAGGCTCGGTAGCGGGAGGCTACACCTTC. Full variable domain (missing parts from reference TRBV30 and TRBJ1-2): SQTIHQWPATLVQPVGSPLSLECTVEGTSNPNLYWYRQAAGRGLQLLFYSVGIGQISSEVPQNLSASRPQDRQFILSSKKLLLSDSGFYLCAWSVGSVAGGYTFGSGTRLTVV.

CDR3 coding DNA: TGTGCCAGCAGCCAGACGGGACTAGCGGGGGAATGGTCCTACAATGAGCAGTTCTTC. This codes for CASSQTGLAGEWSYNEQFF. The J gene is TRBJ2-1, the V gene TRBV7-9, with 14 bases fitting TRBD2. The length of the CDR3 is 19 residues. The V and J ends lost 5 bases and 1 base, in that order; junction bases with no gene match: 10. Germline V gene data show CDR1 as SEHNR and CDR2 as FQNEAQ (reference sequence).

This clone was found once. The CDR3 region has the DNA TGTGCCAGCAGCCCCCCTGACAGGGCGGCGGAGACCCAGTACTTC. It translates to CASSPPDRAAETQYF. The chain uses TRBV12-1 and TRBJ2-5; the D call of TRBD1 is as the table states it, not checked on the DNA. TRBV12-1 is described as a pseudogene. The CDR3 runs to 15 residues.

This chain connects TRBV5-1 to TRBJ1-5; D perhaps matches TRBD1 (6 bases). CDR3 size: 15 residues. Germline assignment: CDR1 SGHRS and CDR2 YFSETQ. Trimming left V 0 bases short and J 2 bases short, with 9 bases between. CDR3 protein: CASSLGAGGNQPQHF. The CDR3 bases are TGCGCCAGCAGCTTGGGTGCAGGGGGCAATCAGCCCCAGCATTTT.

The count of this clone is one. The chain is built from TRBV14 and TRBJ2-1, with TRBD2 as a possible D gene (5 bases). The CDR3 sequence is 11 residues long. The germline V and J ends were trimmed by 4 bases and 9 bases, with 7 bases remaining between them. Per germline, CDR1 SGHDN and CDR2 FVKESK. The CDR3 is CASSLDFEQFF. For the CDR3, the DNA is TGTGCCAGCAGCCTGGACTTTGAGCAGTTCTTC.

This clone was detected a few times. V and J are TRBV5-6 and TRBJ1-5; TRBD1 is a possible D gene (5 bases). This CDR3 is built from 16 residues. Germline assignment: CDR1 SGHDT and CDR2 YYEEEE. Trimming removed 1 base at V and 5 bases at J, with 16 bases between. This CDR3 is CASSLYGGEGHQPQHF. The CDR3 DNA reads TGTGCCAGCAGCTTGTACGGGGGGGAGGGGCATCAGCCCCAGCATTTT.

This clone was counted many times. Written as DNA, the CDR3 is TGTGCCAGCATCAGACAGGGGGAAACCTACGAGCAGTACTTC. Translated: CASIRQGETYEQYF. V usage is TRBV7-2 and J usage is TRBJ2-7, with 9 bases matching TRBD1. Germline CDR1 reads SGHTA; CDR2 reads FQGNSA. The CDR3 is 14 amino acids. With 7 bases clipped from V and 2 bases from J, the junction kept 6 bases outside the gene matches.

The chain is built from TRBV6-5 and TRBJ1-5; D uncertain. The V end was cut by 7 bases, the J end by 6 bases, with 19 bases between. Germline loops: CDR1 MNHEY, CDR2 SVGAGI. The length of the CDR3 is 15 residues. CDR3 sequence (DNA): TGTGCCAGCATGGAAATGCGGTCAGGAGGTCAGCCCCAGCATTTT. Translated, it gives CASMEMRSGGQPQHF.

The CDR3 region is CASSLNGNRASTGELFF. The CDR3 coding sequence is TGCGCCAGCAGCTTAAACGGCAACAGGGCATCCACCGGGGAGCTGTTTTTT. The chain employs TRBV5-1 and TRBJ2-2, with D possibly TRBD1 on 6 matching bases. V was pared by 2 bases and J by 4 bases, with 18 bases between. The CDR3 covers 17 residues. Germline V lookup: CDR1 SGHRS, CDR2 YFSETQ.